Sequencing of this T cell receptor (beta chain) was carried out in a study of blood T cell repertoires in COVID-19. Study information: T cells, B-cell-depleted T cells, or PBMCs provided the cDNA or gDNA that served as material.

Under the authors' procedure: It was from reference gene primer amplification that nucleated cell counts were estimated. Profiling relied on immunoSEQ multiplex PCR, and the TCRdb table lists in-frame clones only, not all of them. That table gives V, J and clone size, and the DNA gave D and trimming. Altogether 200,000 or so clones are present, approximately 80% being singletons, with the ten largest covering roughly an eighth. Seattle-derived patients entered the study during active infection and were followed longitudinally. V lost 2 bases to trimming and J lost 2 bases; unmatched junction nucleotides: 10. The germline V gene encodes CDR1 SGHRS and CDR2 YFSETQ. The CDR3 is 16 amino acids.

Sequencing was done on a sample of peripheral blood. The chain uses TRBV5-1 and TRBJ2-7; 7 bases fit TRBD1. The clonotype comes from a woman older than 75 with COVID-19, enrolled during active disease. The CDR3 bases are TGCGCCAGCAGCTTAATCAGGGGGACCTTCACCTACGAGCAGTACTTC. Protein sequence: CASSLIRGTFTYEQYF.